This TCR beta chain was profiled in a study of T cells expressing NK-cell markers. Regarding the study as a whole: The share of CD8+ T cells held by dominant NKG2C+ clonotypes was about 1.0-7.5% in several donors.

5'RACE template switching with UMIs generated TCR beta cDNA. TCRdb re-called the 5' RACE reads; every CDR3 protein appears as one record, without DNA. This sample's table has about 150,000 distinct CDR3 sequences. The CDR3 consists of 11 residues. Germline V gene data show CDR1 as MGHRA and CDR2 as YSYEKL. With regard to this clonotype: Antigen unknown.

Sample: blood T cells: a sorted CD56 or NKG2C T cell subset, CD4+ or CD8+ T cells, or bulk PBMC T cells (not recorded which). This TCR was recovered from a man aged 18-75 years in good health. This chain connects TRBV4-1 to TRBJ1-1. This CDR3 reads CASSQANGAFF.